A single sample is the source of the 17 T cell receptor beta chains below, sequenced in a study of blood T cell repertoires in COVID-19. The method was immunoSEQ multiplex PCR; TCRdb's version includes in-frame clones alone and lacks a portion of them. In the table there are more than 110,000 clones, 85% to 90% of which are singletons. Sequenced input: peripheral blood. All receptors derive from a middle-aged woman with acute or convalescent COVID-19.

The chain is built from TRBV6-5 and TRBJ2-7, with D perhaps matching TRBD2 (6 bases). Trimming removed 6 bases at V and 5 bases at J, with 17 bases between. The CDR3 spans 14 residues. The germline gives CDR1 MNHEY, CDR2 SVGAGI. In DNA form, the CDR3 reads TGTGCCAGCAGGACTAGTTGGTTTATCGACGAGCAGTACTTC. Its translation: CASRTSWFIDEQYF.

The V call is TRBV15, the J call TRBJ2-3; tentative D call: TRBD2 (5 bases). The CDR3 runs 15 residues. CDR1 is LNHNV, CDR2 YYDKDF, per germline (reference sequence). The germline V and J ends were trimmed by 1 base and 1 base, with 9 bases remaining between them. The CDR3: CATSRGGSGTDTQYF. CDR3 nucleotide sequence: TGTGCCACCAGCAGAGGTGGGAGCGGCACAGATACGCAGTATTTT.

The V call is TRBV30, the J call TRBJ1-5; D unclear. This CDR3 has 12 amino acids. Per germline, CDR1 GTSNPN and CDR2 SVGIG (reference sequence). Trimming removed 0 bases from V and 7 bases from J, with 7 bases in between. CDR3 residues: CAWSVARQPQHF. The CDR3 DNA follows: TGTGCCTGGAGTGTAGCCCGCCAGCCCCAGCATTTT.

The V and J genes are TRBV6-2 or TRBV6-3 and TRBJ2-5; 7 nucleotides agree with TRBD1. This CDR3 has 15 amino acids. The V gene end was trimmed by 5 bases and the J gene end by 5 bases; junction bases not matched to a gene: 11. The germline V gene has CDR1 MNHEY and CDR2 SVGEGT. The CDR3 reads CASSQWTGITETQYF. The CDR3 region has the DNA TGTGCCAGCAGTCAGTGGACAGGTATCACGGAGACCCAGTACTTC.

This clone was seen once. The rearrangement uses TRBV9 and TRBJ2-7; 9 bases map to TRBD1. Germline loops: CDR1 SGDLS, CDR2 YYNGEE. V was pared by 0 bases and J by 4 bases, with 5 bases of the junction left unmatched. This CDR3 is built from 15 residues. CDR3 sequence: CASSVEGTGSYEQYF. Written as DNA, the CDR3 is TGTGCCAGCAGCGTAGAAGGGACAGGGTCGTACGAGCAGTACTTC.

V gene TRBV24-1 combines with J gene TRBJ2-1, with 9 bases matching TRBD1. Per germline, CDR1 KGHDR and CDR2 SFDVKD. The J segment lost 2 bases and the V segment lost 4 bases, leaving 8 bases of the junction unmatched. This CDR3 is 17 amino acids long. CDR3 protein: CATSDRGQGGTYNEQFF. The CDR3, as DNA: TGTGCCACCAGTGACCGGGGACAGGGAGGAACCTACAATGAGCAGTTCTTC.

A single count supports this clone. The rearrangement links TRBV6-5 to TRBJ1-1; D unresolved. Germline CDR1 reads MNHEY; CDR2 reads SVGAGI. V was cut by 5 bases and J by 5 bases, with 15 bases left in between. This CDR3 is built from 14 residues. As DNA, the CDR3 is TGTGCCAGCAGTCCTTTGACTCGTGGGACTGAAGCTTTCTTT. Translating it yields CASSPLTRGTEAFF.

This chain connects TRBV7-2 to TRBJ2-5, with 8 positions matching TRBD1. Per germline, CDR1 SGHTA and CDR2 FQGNSA. The CDR3 length is 14 residues. J gave up 7 bases and V 5 bases, and 9 bases lay outside the gene matches. The CDR3, as DNA: TGTGCCAGCAGCCCTGAGGACAGGGTGGGGACCCAGTACTTC. Translation: CASSPEDRVGTQYF.

The chain is built from TRBV30 and TRBJ1-4; D gene ambiguous. V was clipped by 5 bases and J by 5 bases, with 9 bases between them. Per germline, CDR1 GTSNPN and CDR2 SVGIG (reference sequence). The CDR3 extends over 12 amino acids. The chain's CDR3 is CAWEEGNEKLFF. The CDR3 DNA sequence: TGTGCCTGGGAGGAGGGCAATGAAAAACTGTTTTTT.

J is TRBJ1-4 and V is TRBV4-3; D is possibly TRBD1 (6 bases). The V gene lost 1 base and the J gene lost 0 bases, with 12 bases spanning the gap. CDR3 length: 17 residues. CDR1 is LGHNA and CDR2 is YSLEER in the germline V gene. The CDR3: CASSQALGGATNEKLFF. Here the CDR3 DNA reads TGCGCCAGCAGCCAAGCTCTAGGGGGTGCAACTAATGAAAAACTGTTTTTT.

The chain joins TRBV7-6 to TRBJ2-3; a weak D match, TRBD2 (5 bases). The length of the CDR3 is 16 residues. Germline loops: CDR1 SGHVS, CDR2 FNYEAQ. Deletions cut 1 base from V and 0 bases from J, with 11 bases between. CDR3 loop: CASSLEVAPSTDTQYF. CDR3 bases: TGTGCCAGCAGCTTAGAGGTAGCGCCTAGCACAGATACGCAGTATTTT.

This clone was counted once. The chain has TRBV5-6 and TRBJ1-5; no reliable D call. The length of the CDR3 is 14 residues. CDR1 and CDR2 (germline): SGHDT, YYEEEE. Trimming shortened V by 0 bases and J by 7 bases, and 11 bases separated the two germline ends. CDR3: CASSLGLEGQPQHF. DNA for the CDR3: TGTGCCAGCAGCTTGGGACTTGAGGGACAGCCCCAGCATTTT.

The J gene is TRBJ2-1, the V gene TRBV30; 7 nucleotides align to TRBD2. The J segment lost 2 bases and the V segment lost 0 bases, leaving 1 base of the junction unmatched. The CDR3 has 14 amino acids. The V gene's germline CDR1 is GTSNPN and CDR2 SVGIG (reference sequence). The CDR3 here is CAWSVRGAYNEQFF. Written as DNA, the CDR3 is TGTGCCTGGAGTGTACGGGGGGCCTACAATGAGCAGTTCTTC. The variable domain in full, completed from reference TRBV30 and TRBJ2-1, reads SQTIHQWPATLVQPVGSPLSLECTVEGTSNPNLYWYRQAAGRGLQLLFYSVGIGQISSEVPQNLSASRPQDRQFILSSKKLLLSDSGFYLCAWSVRGAYNEQFFGPGTRLTVL.

The V call is TRBV2, the J call TRBJ2-3; 7 bases fit TRBD2. The V segment lost 1 base and the J segment 0 bases; nucleotides outside the gene matches: 7. There are 17 residues in the CDR3. Germline loops: CDR1 SNHLY, CDR2 FYNNEI. CDR3 loop: CASSEGLTSVSTDTQYF. For the CDR3, the DNA is TGTGCCAGCAGTGAAGGGCTAACTAGCGTCAGCACAGATACGCAGTATTTT.

The chain couples TRBV15 to TRBJ2-2, with no clear D. V lost 0 bases and J 7 bases, leaving 9 bases between the germline ends. The CDR3 has 14 amino acids. CDR1 and CDR2 (germline): LNHNV, YYDKDF (reference sequence). The CDR3: CATSRDLEIGELFF. The CDR3 nucleotides are TGTGCCACCAGCAGAGATTTGGAGATCGGGGAGCTGTTTTTT.

The chain couples TRBV9 to TRBJ2-5; 7 bases line up with TRBD2. V shed 2 bases and J 2 bases; nucleotides not matched to a gene: 6. CDR1 is SGDLS and CDR2 is YYNGEE in the germline V gene. CDR3 size: 15 residues. Here the CDR3 reads CASSVSLAVQETQYF. CDR3 coding DNA: TGTGCCAGCAGCGTTAGCCTAGCGGTACAAGAGACCCAGTACTTC.

The chain carries TRBV13 and TRBJ1-2; 7 bases are shared with TRBD1. The CDR3 is 13 amino acids. Per germline, CDR1 PRHDT and CDR2 FYEKMQ (reference sequence). V lost 8 bases to trimming and J lost 7 bases; unmatched junction nucleotides: 10. The CDR3 loop is CASPSGQDIGYTF. The CDR3, as DNA: TGTGCCAGCCCATCCGGACAGGATATTGGCTACACCTTC.